This T cell receptor beta chain appears in the sequencing data of a study of T cell responses to AZD1222 COVID-19 vaccine. Overall study findings and caveats: The donor cohort was predominantly white British with a female majority, and clonal diversity may have been underestimated. Unmutated variant regions are reportedly the target of nearly half of TCRs that are spike-specific.

The germline gives CDR1 SGHRS, CDR2 YFSETQ. Trimming at V came to 3 bases and at J to 4 bases, leaving 7 bases not matched to a gene. This CDR3 contains 15 residues. TCRdb's copy holds only in-frame clones and misses some; the assay was immunoSEQ multiplex PCR. Among more than 110,000 clones listed, around 91% were seen once. As to this clone: Its antigen is still unknown.

The receptor was isolated from an adult in good health. The starting material was peripheral blood, obtained on day 0 of AZD1222 vaccination. The genes are TRBV5-1 and TRBJ1-1; 9 bases are shared with TRBD1. CDR3 protein: CASSWGDREVTEAFF. The CDR3 DNA sequence: TGCGCCAGCAGCTGGGGGGACAGGGAGGTCACTGAAGCTTTCTTT. Variable domain in full (rest from reference TRBV5-1 and TRBJ1-1): KAGVTQTPRYLIKTRGQQVTLSCSPISGHRSVSWYQQTPGQGLQFLFEYFSETQRNKGNFPGRFSGRQFSNSRSEMNVSTLELGDSALYLCASSWGDREVTEAFFGQGTRLTVV.